The clone carrying this TCR beta chain was detected once. In the original workflow: Researchers report that nucleated cell counts were estimated from reference gene primer amplification. Using immunoSEQ multiplex PCR, the repertoire was profiled, and TCRdb retains in-frame clones only, with some absent. For V, J and clone size, that table is used; D and trimming come from the DNA. The repertoire consists of 200,000 to 300,000 clones, with roughly 86% occurring once and the leading ten covering roughly 4.9%. In germline, CDR1 is SEHNR, CDR2 FQNEAQ (reference sequence). The CDR3 runs 14 residues. V lost 5 bases and J lost 5, with 16 bases in between. The entry originates in a study of blood T cell repertoires in COVID-19.

What was sequenced was peripheral blood. The rearrangement uses TRBV7-9 and TRBJ2-7; maybe TRBD1 (5 bases). The sequence derives from a woman aged 55-75 years with COVID-19, enrolled during active disease. Here the CDR3 reads CASSPQVRRNEQYF. Written as DNA, the CDR3 is TGTGCCAGCAGCCCACAGGTCCGCAGGAACGAGCAGTACTTC. The variable domain in full, completed from reference TRBV7-9 and TRBJ2-7, reads DTGVSQNPRHKITKRGQNVTFRCDPISEHNRLYWYRQTLGQGPEFLTYFQNEAQLEKSRLLSDRFSAERPKGSFSTLEIQRTEQGDSAMYLCASSPQVRRNEQYFGPGTRLTVT.